One and the same sample provided the 7 T cell receptor beta chains below, sequenced in a study of blood T cell repertoires in COVID-19. Method: immunoSEQ multiplex PCR; TCRdb's copy keeps in-frame clones and lacks some. The sample lists over 70,000 clones; about 80% were seen once. The sample comprised peripheral blood. These receptors were taken from a human donor in a cohort sampled during active COVID-19.

V and J are TRBV4-1 and TRBJ1-3; tentatively, D is TRBD1 (6 bases). The V gene lost 0 bases and the J gene lost 6 bases, with 12 bases spanning the gap. The CDR3 is 15 residues long. In germline, CDR1 is MGHRA, CDR2 YSYEKL. CDR3 DNA: TGCGCCAGCAGCCAAGATCGGACAGTAGTAAACACCATATATTTT. As protein: CASSQDRTVVNTIYF.

This clone occurred a few times. Other DNA sequences of this sample code for an identical CDR3. This chain connects TRBV18 to TRBJ1-3; 9 bases fit TRBD1. CDR1 KGHSH and CDR2 LQKENI come from the germline V gene. The CDR3 runs to 18 residues. V lost 0 bases to trimming and J lost 0 bases; unmatched junction nucleotides: 6. The CDR3 DNA reads as TGTGCCAGCTCACCACCCTCCGGGACAGGGCACTCTGGAAACACCATATATTTT. Translating it yields CASSPPSGTGHSGNTIYF.

This sequence joins TRBV3-1 (or the pseudogene TRBV3-2) and TRBJ2-5; no clear D. The germline V gene encodes CDR1 LGHDT and CDR2 YNNKEL (reference sequence). The CDR3 is 14 amino acids. Between the trimmed V and J ends, which lost 1 base and 7 bases, there was a span of 13 bases. The CDR3 loop is CASSQGSPMATQYF. In DNA, the CDR3 is TGTGCCAGCAGCCAAGGATCCCCCATGGCGACCCAGTACTTC.

The chain recombines TRBV5-6 with TRBJ2-5; weak D call: TRBD2 (6 bases). Germline values: CDR1 SGHDT, CDR2 YYEEEE. Trimming left V 1 base short and J 5 bases short, with 12 bases between. CDR3 length: 14 amino acids. This CDR3 reads CASSLSSSAETQYF. In DNA form, the CDR3 reads TGTGCCAGCAGCTTGTCGTCTAGCGCCGAGACCCAGTACTTC.

The chain links TRBV7-9 to TRBJ2-2; TRBD2 agrees at 11 bases. Germline assignment: CDR1 SEHNR and CDR2 FQNEAQ (reference sequence). The CDR3 extends over 15 amino acids. Trimming took 3 bases from V and 8 from J; bases not matched to a gene: 5. The CDR3 loop reads CASSFGLAGSGELFF. CDR3 nucleotides: TGTGCCAGCAGCTTCGGACTAGCGGGTTCAGGGGAGCTGTTTTTT.

The gene calls are TRBV2 and TRBJ2-7; a possible D gene is TRBD1 (6 bases). Germline-derived CDR1 and CDR2 are SNHLY and FYNNEI. The CDR3 length is 10 residues. The V end was cut by 8 bases, the J end by 6 bases, with 8 bases between. CDR3 in amino acids: CASQGIEQYF. The DNA of the CDR3 is TGTGCCAGCCAGGGGATCGAGCAGTACTTC.

In its sample, this clone was seen once. This chain connects TRBV28 to TRBJ1-2; D call uncertain. Germline assignment: CDR1 MDHEN and CDR2 SYDVKM. V was pared by 6 bases and J by 0 bases, with 14 bases between. CDR3 size: 15 residues. The CDR3 sequence is CASRPPGISNYGYTF. CDR3 nucleotide sequence: TGTGCCAGCAGGCCCCCGGGGATCTCTAACTATGGCTACACCTTC.